This T cell receptor (beta chain) was recorded in a study of neurological immune-mediated disorders. Notes on the study in general: Expanded clones shared no identical CDR3 amino acid sequences across subjects, which suggested private TCR-beta repertoires in all groups. Phylogenetic grouping assigned the repertoires of 18 of 34 multiple sclerosis patients to a single related-CDR3 cluster, which may represent a signature.

TCRdb used MiXCR to reprocess the 5' RACE reads, holding one entry per CDR3 protein. The data contain fewer than 85,000 distinct CDR3 sequences, around 4.5% of them singletons. This clonotype has ten or more counts. Its antigen remains unidentified. Time point of the sample: longitudinal time-point 3. The CDR3 is 17 residues long. V was clipped by 0 bases and J by 5 bases; unmatched bases: 10. In germline, CDR1 is SGHRS, CDR2 YFSETQ. The chain is built from TRBV5-1 and TRBJ2-7, with 11 bases matching TRBD2. The sample comprised PBMCs. This clonotype was obtained from a woman aged 55-70 years with multiple sclerosis. CDR3 residues: CASSLDPLAGVVNEQYF. CDR3 coding DNA: TGCGCCAGCAGCTTGGACCCACTAGCGGGGGTCGTAAACGAGCAGTACTTC. The variable domain in full, completed from reference TRBV5-1 and TRBJ2-7, reads KAGVTQTPRYLIKTRGQQVTLSCSPISGHRSVSWYQQTPGQGLQFLFEYFSETQRNKGNFPGRFSGRQFSNSRSEMNVSTLELGDSALYLCASSLDPLAGVVNEQYFGPGTRLTVT.